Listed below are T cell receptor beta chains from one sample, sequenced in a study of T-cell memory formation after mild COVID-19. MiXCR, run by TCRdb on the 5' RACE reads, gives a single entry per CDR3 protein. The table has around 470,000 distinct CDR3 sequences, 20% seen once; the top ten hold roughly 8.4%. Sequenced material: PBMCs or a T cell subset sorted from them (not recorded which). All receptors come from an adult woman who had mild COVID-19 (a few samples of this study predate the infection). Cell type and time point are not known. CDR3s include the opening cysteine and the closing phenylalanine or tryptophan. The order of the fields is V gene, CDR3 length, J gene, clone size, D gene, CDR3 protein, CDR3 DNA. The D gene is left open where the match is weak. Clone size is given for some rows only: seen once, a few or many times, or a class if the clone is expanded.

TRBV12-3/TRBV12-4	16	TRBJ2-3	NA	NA	CASSTTTSTWFGTQYF	TGTGCCAGCAGCACCACTACGTCGACTTGGTTTGGTACGCAGTATTTT
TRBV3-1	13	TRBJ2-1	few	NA	CASSSGTRNEQFF	TGTGCCAGCAGCTCCGGGACACGCAATGAGCAGTTCTTC
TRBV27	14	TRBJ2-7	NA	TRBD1	CASSLTGGVYEQYF	TGTGCCAGCAGTTTAACAGGGGGAGTATACGAGCAGTACTTC
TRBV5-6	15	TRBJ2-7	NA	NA	CASSSLRTGGYEQYF	TGTGCCAGCAGCTCACTTCGCACAGGAGGTTACGAGCAGTACTTC
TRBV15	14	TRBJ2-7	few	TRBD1	CATSRQTGAYEQYF	TGTGCCACCAGCAGACAGACAGGGGCCTACGAGCAGTACTTC
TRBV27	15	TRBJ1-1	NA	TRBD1	CASSPRQGWNTEAFF	TGTGCCAGCAGTCCTCGACAGGGGTGGAACACTGAAGCTTTCTTT
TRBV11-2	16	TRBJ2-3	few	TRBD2	CASSPWTSELTDTQYF	TGTGCCAGCAGCCCCTGGACTAGCGAACTCACAGATACGCAGTATTTT
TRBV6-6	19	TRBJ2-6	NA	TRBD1	CASSYSMGQGFSGANVLTF	TGTGCCAGCAGTTACTCGATGGGACAGGGATTCTCTGGGGCCAACGTCCTGACTTTC
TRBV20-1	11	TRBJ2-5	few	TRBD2	CSATRGGTQYF	TGCAGTGCTACGCGGGGGGGGACCCAGTACTTC
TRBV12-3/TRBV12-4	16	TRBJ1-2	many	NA	CASTPQRSTANYGYTF	TGTGCCAGCACCCCACAGAGGAGCACTGCCAACTATGGCTACACCTTC
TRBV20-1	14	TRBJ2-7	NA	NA	CSATQGSLPYEQYF	TGCAGTGCTACCCAGGGGTCTCTACCCTACGAGCAGTACTTC
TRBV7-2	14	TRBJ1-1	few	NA	CASSMDGMNTEAFF	TGTGCCAGCAGCATGGACGGCATGAACACTGAAGCTTTCTTT
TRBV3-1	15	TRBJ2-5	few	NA	CASTSQVAQGETQYF	TGTGCCAGCACCTCCCAAGTCGCTCAGGGAGAGACCCAGTACTTC
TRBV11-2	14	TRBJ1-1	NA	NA	CASSLDPTDTEAFF	TGTGCCAGCAGCTTAGATCCCACGGACACTGAAGCTTTCTTT
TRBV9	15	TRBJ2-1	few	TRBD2	CASSAGTSGTNEQFF	TGTGCCAGCAGCGCCGGGACTAGCGGGACCAATGAGCAGTTCTTC
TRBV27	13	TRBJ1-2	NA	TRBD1	CASSPRQGTGYTF	TGTGCCAGCAGTCCCCGACAGGGAACTGGCTACACCTTC